The 27 T cell receptor beta chains presented below share a single source sample, sequenced in a study of T-cell memory formation after mild COVID-19. One entry per CDR3 protein, called by TCRdb with MiXCR from the 5' RACE reads. The top ten clones hold approximately 21% of a sample with around 340,000 distinct CDR3 sequences, roughly 13% of them seen once. The specimen was PBMCs or a T cell subset sorted from them (not recorded which). These receptors were taken from a man aged 18 to 35 who had mild COVID-19 (a few samples of this study predate the infection). Cell type and time point are not known.

The gene calls are TRBV20-1 and TRBJ2-7; D is ambiguous. This CDR3 comprises 15 residues. Germline CDR1 DFQATT, CDR2 SNEGSKA (reference sequence). V lost 0 bases and J 0 bases, leaving 12 bases between the germline ends. The CDR3 DNA sequence: TGCAGTGCTAGAGATCCCCTTTCGAGCTCCTACGAGCAGTACGTC. Its protein is CSARDPLSSSYEQYV.

This clonotype was observed a handful of times. The chain recombines TRBV5-1 with TRBJ2-5; D is undetermined. The V gene's germline CDR1 is SGHRS and CDR2 YFSETQ. The CDR3 length is 13 residues. Trimming shortened V by 4 bases and J by 4 bases, and 11 bases separated the two germline ends. DNA for the CDR3: TGCGCCAGCAGCCCCCCCTCGGGAGAGACCCAGTACTTC. Its translation: CASSPPSGETQYF.

This clonotype was counted a few times. The chain employs TRBV14 and TRBJ2-5; no clear D. This CDR3 is 11 amino acids long. Germline lookup yields CDR1 SGHDN and CDR2 FVKESK. V shed 3 bases and J shed 4 bases, with 3 bases lying between them. The CDR3 region has the DNA TGTGCCAGCAGCCACGTAGAGACCCAGTACTTC. Translated, it gives CASSHVETQYF.

The chain's CDR3 is CASTTSGGAADTQYF. CDR3 DNA sequence: TGTGCCAGCACCACTAGCGGGGGGGCCGCAGATACGCAGTATTTT. The gene calls are TRBV7-6 and TRBJ2-3, with TRBD2 matching 13 bases. This CDR3 comprises 15 residues. Germline CDR1 is SGHVS and CDR2 is FNYEAQ. J gave up 4 bases and V 7 bases, and 5 bases lay outside the gene matches.

This clonotype appeared a few times. The chain employs TRBV12-5 and TRBJ1-1; tentative D call: TRBD1 (5 bases). Looked up from germline, CDR1 is LGHNT and CDR2 is FRNRAP. The V and J ends lost 2 bases and 3 bases respectively, with 7 bases between them. The CDR3 spans 13 residues. The CDR3 coding sequence is TGTGCTAGTGGTTTGTCAGGGTACACTGAAGCTTTCTTT. Its translation is CASGLSGYTEAFF.

This clonotype has more than one count but fewer than ten. The chain employs TRBV6-1 and TRBJ1-1, with D possibly TRBD1 on 5 matching bases. Germline assignment: CDR1 MNHNS and CDR2 SASEGT. This CDR3 has 12 amino acids. Trimming stripped 10 bases from V and 7 bases from J, with 16 bases between. CDR3 loop: CAIPRRGGEAFF. In DNA form, the CDR3 reads TGTGCCATACCCCGGAGGGGAGGTGAAGCTTTCTTT.

Notes on this clonotype: Germline is not matched at one junction end, which may reflect a read error. The chain links TRBV4-3 to TRBJ2-5; 10 bases are a match to TRBD2. This CDR3 is built from 18 residues. Germline lookup yields CDR1 LGHNA and CDR2 YSLEER. The CDR3 region is CASSQDGLAGDSKRPPHF. The CDR3 DNA reads TGCGCCAGCAGCCAAGATGGGCTAGCGGGGGACTCCAAGAGACCTCCCCACTTC.

The table lists this clonotype with a few counts. The chain links TRBV2 to TRBJ2-3, with TRBD1 matching 9 bases. Germline CDR1 and CDR2: SNHLY and FYNNEI. With 5 bases clipped from V and 4 bases from J, the junction kept 7 bases outside the gene matches. The CDR3 sequence is 15 residues long. CDR3 sequence reads: CASSSRDRAPDTQYF. The CDR3 region has the DNA TGTGCCAGCAGTAGTCGGGACAGGGCCCCAGATACGCAGTATTTT.

This clonotype turned up a few times. The chain carries TRBV12-3 or TRBV12-4 and TRBJ1-6; D may be TRBD1 (5 bases). V dropped 8 bases and J dropped 0 bases, with 26 bases sitting between them. The CDR3 is 20 amino acids. CDR3 sequence: CASCAGGQGNSSSYNSPLHF. CDR3 sequence (DNA): TGTGCCAGCTGCGCAGGTGGCCAGGGTAACTCTAGCTCCTATAATTCACCCCTCCACTTT.

The CDR3 DNA sequence: TGTGCCAGCAGCCAGGACAGGATCTACGAGCAGTACTTC. Translated: CASSQDRIYEQYF. V and J are TRBV7-9 and TRBJ2-7; 7 bases fit TRBD1. Germline CDR1 is SEHNR and CDR2 is FQNEAQ (reference sequence). V lost 5 bases and J lost 3; bases outside the gene matches: 4. The CDR3 has 13 amino acids.

The rearrangement uses TRBV5-1 and TRBJ1-6; D is unclear. Germline V gives CDR1 SGHRS, CDR2 YFSETQ. The CDR3 is 18 amino acids. Trimming took off 2 bases at V and 9 bases at J, with 24 bases between the two ends. Written as DNA, the CDR3 is TGCGCCAGCAGCTTCCTTCCTATCGAAGATCGGAGAGGTTCACCCCTCCACTTT. Its translation is CASSFLPIEDRRGSPLHF.

The table lists this clonotype with a few counts. CDR3 in DNA: TGTGCCAGCAGTTCCGCAGGGGGGAGACATCCAACTAATGAAAAACTGTTTTTT. It translates to CASSSAGGRHPTNEKLFF. The chain joins TRBV12-3 or TRBV12-4 to TRBJ1-4; 7 nucleotides line up with TRBD1. The CDR3 consists of 18 residues. The J segment lost 0 bases and the V segment lost 4 bases, leaving 11 bases of the junction unmatched.

This clonotype has just a few counts. This sequence joins TRBV6-6 and TRBJ2-1; 8 bases agree with TRBD2. The CDR3 loop spans 15 amino acids. Unmatched junction bases numbered 5, after V lost 2 bases and J lost 5 bases. Germline CDR1 MNHNY, CDR2 SVGAGI (reference sequence). CDR3 residues: CASSYPGLGNNEQFF. The CDR3 DNA is TGTGCCAGCAGTTACCCGGGACTAGGAAACAATGAGCAGTTCTTC.

This clonotype was picked up a small number of times. The junction differs from germline at one of its ends, possibly a read error. The chain's CDR3 is CASSRGSLGYEQYF. As DNA, the CDR3 is TGTGCCAGCAGTAGGGGCTCCTTGGGCTACGAGCAGTACTTC. The V call is TRBV19, the J call TRBJ2-7, with D possibly TRBD1 on 5 matching bases. Per the germline V gene, CDR1 is LNHDA and CDR2 is SQIVND (reference sequence). CDR3 length: 14 amino acids. Full variable domain (rest looked up from reference TRBV19 and TRBJ2-7): DGGITQSPKYLFRKEGQNVTLSCEQNLNHDAMYWYRQDPGQGLRLIYYSQIVNDFQKGDIAEGYSVSREKKESFPLTVTSAQKNPTAFYLCASSRGSLGYEQYFGPGTRLTVT.

J is TRBJ2-3 and V is TRBV3-1; 10 bases align to TRBD2. Looked up from germline, CDR1 is LGHDT and CDR2 is YNNKEL (reference sequence). The CDR3 has 19 amino acids. V trimming: 1 base; J trimming: 2 bases; junction bases outside the gene matches: 12. DNA for the CDR3: TGTGCCAGCAGCCAAGGCAGGGGGGCTAGCGGGGGCCACACAGATACGCAGTATTTT. Translation: CASSQGRGASGGHTDTQYF.

This clonotype appeared a few times. The chain has TRBV7-3 and TRBJ2-2; D gene uncertain. The CDR3 contains 13 residues. V shed 4 bases and J shed 0 bases, with 3 bases lying between them. Germline V gene lookup returns CDR1 SGHTA and CDR2 FQGTGA. The CDR3 DNA sequence: TGTGCCAGCAGCTCGCCGAACACCGGGGAGCTGTTTTTT. Protein product: CASSSPNTGELFF.

The rearrangement joins TRBV6-6 to TRBJ2-1; 11 nucleotides line up with TRBD2. There are 19 residues in the CDR3. CDR1 and CDR2 from the germline V gene are MNHNY and SVGAGI (reference sequence). With V trimmed by 6 bases and J by 0 bases, 13 bases remained unmatched. CDR3 amino acids: CASSYLKLAGGSSYNEQFF. CDR3 nucleotides: TGTGCCAGCAGCTACCTCAAGCTAGCGGGGGGCAGCTCCTACAATGAGCAGTTCTTC.

Only a few counts were recorded for this clonotype. The rearrangement joins TRBV7-9 to TRBJ2-1; TRBD2 agrees at 7 bases. The CDR3 is 14 amino acids. Germline V gene sequence: CDR1 SEHNR, CDR2 FQNEAQ (reference sequence). Trimming removed 5 bases from V and 10 bases from J; junction bases left unmatched: 11. CDR3 nucleotides: TGTGCCAGCAGCCCCTTGCGGGGGACCCGGGAGCAGTTCTTC. This gives the protein CASSPLRGTREQFF.

The V call is TRBV5-4, the J call TRBJ2-1, with 12 bases that match TRBD2. CDR3 size: 14 residues. V dropped 6 bases and J dropped 5; count of bases not matched to a gene: 3. Germline values: CDR1 SGHNT, CDR2 YYREEE (reference sequence). The CDR3 coding sequence is TGTGCCAGCACCTGGACTAGCGGGGACAATGAGCAGTTCTTC. Translating gives CASTWTSGDNEQFF.

The chain is built from TRBV3-1 and TRBJ1-3; D is unclear. V was cut by 3 bases and J by 4 bases, with 7 bases left in between. The CDR3 is made up of 13 amino acids. Germline values: CDR1 LGHDT, CDR2 YNNKEL (reference sequence). The CDR3 region is CASSHRVGNTIYF. For the CDR3, the DNA is TGTGCCAGCAGCCACCGGGTCGGAAACACCATATATTTT.

This sequence joins TRBV4-1 and TRBJ1-2; D not resolved. The CDR3 consists of 14 residues. Germline V gene sequence: CDR1 MGHRA, CDR2 YSYEKL. The germline V and J ends were trimmed by 6 bases and 4 bases, with 15 bases remaining between them. CDR3 coding DNA: TGCGCCAGCAGACCCGGCGGACGGATCTATGGCTACACCTTC. Translated: CASRPGGRIYGYTF.

This clonotype came up a few times. This rearrangement joins TRBV10-1 to TRBJ1-1, with unresolved D. This CDR3 has 15 residues. Germline V lookup: CDR1 WNHNN, CDR2 SYGVQD (reference sequence). V was clipped by 0 bases and J by 7 bases, with 15 bases between them. The CDR3 DNA sequence: TGCGCCAGCAGTGAGTCTCCGACGTCAGGTATTGAAGCTTTCTTT. Translated: CASSESPTSGIEAFF.

This chain uses TRBV7-2 with TRBJ2-1, with 7 bases aligning to TRBD1. CDR3 size: 14 residues. With V trimmed by 5 bases and J by 9 bases, 10 bases remained unmatched. From germline, CDR1 is SGHTA and CDR2 FQGNSA. CDR3 residues: CASSRQTGMFEQFF. CDR3 in DNA: TGTGCCAGCAGCCGACAGACAGGGATGTTTGAGCAGTTCTTC.

This clonotype was observed a handful of times. The chain uses TRBV2 and TRBJ1-1, with 8 bases fitting TRBD1. V gave up 6 bases and J gave up 8 bases; unmatched junction bases: 8. Germline CDR1 reads SNHLY; CDR2 reads FYNNEI. The CDR3 has 13 amino acids. The CDR3 reads CASRYRGSAEAFF. The CDR3 nucleotides read TGTGCCAGCAGGTACAGGGGGTCTGCCGAAGCTTTCTTT.

This clonotype has a handful of counts. The CDR3 reads CASSTVDYGYTF. The CDR3 nucleotides are TGTGCCAGCAGTACGGTGGACTATGGCTACACCTTC. This chain links TRBV28 with TRBJ1-2, with D unresolved. Germline lookup yields CDR1 MDHEN and CDR2 SYDVKM. Trimming removed 5 bases at V and 3 bases at J, with 7 bases between. CDR3 size: 12 residues.

The chain recombines TRBV7-9 with TRBJ2-5, with D uncertain. This CDR3 has 13 amino acids. Between the trimmed V and J ends, which lost 5 bases and 4 bases, there was a span of 11 bases. Germline V lookup: CDR1 SEHNR, CDR2 FQNEAQ (reference sequence). CDR3 residues: CASSEGSGETQYF. CDR3 nucleotides: TGTGCCAGCAGCGAAGGATCGGGAGAGACCCAGTACTTC.

This clonotype has a count of ten or more. The J gene is TRBJ2-5, the V gene TRBV2; no clear D gene. CDR3 length: 17 residues. CDR1 and CDR2 (germline): SNHLY, FYNNEI. V lost 0 bases and J 4 bases, leaving 18 bases between the germline ends. CDR3 nucleotides: TGTGCCAGCAGTGAAGCTCAGATGGCCCTGGCTGGAGAGACCCAGTACTTC. This sequence encodes CASSEAQMALAGETQYF.